This is a list of T cell receptor beta chains from one sample in a study of vaccination and CD4 T cells after COVID-19. MiXCR, applied by TCRdb to the PCR reads, yields one record per CDR3 protein. The table lists 22,000 or so distinct CDR3 sequences, around 42% of them singletons. Their target antigens are unknown. Sequenced input: CD4+ T cells from blood, cultured in vitro. The receptors here all came from a human donor who had recovered from COVID-19. CDR3s include the opening cysteine and the closing phenylalanine or tryptophan. D genes are given only for firm matches. Expanded clones are given a class, and other clones once, few, many or no size at all.

>TRBJ1-2|-|TRBV5-1|-
CASSEGQFRNYGYTF
TGCGCCAGCAGCGAAGGACAGTTTCGTAACTATGGCTACACCTTC
>TRBJ1-6|-|TRBV24-1|-
CATSPDGNSPLHF
TGTGCCACCAGTCCCGACGGTAATTCACCCCTCCACTTT
>TRBJ1-5|-|TRBV6-1|few
CASSEARNQPQHF
TGTGCCAGCAGTGAAGCTCGGAATCAGCCCCAGCATTTT
>TRBJ2-1|TRBD1|TRBV20-1|-
CSAPDRADNEQFF
TGCAGTGCTCCGGACAGGGCTGACAATGAGCAGTTCTTC
>TRBJ1-2|-|TRBV11-3|few
CASSPGVFTGADYGYTF
TGTGCCAGCAGTCCCGGGGTCTTTACGGGGGCTGACTATGGCTACACCTTC
>TRBJ1-1|-|TRBV11-3|-
CASSALRRNTEAFF
TGTGCCAGCAGCGCTCTTCGTAGGAACACTGAAGCTTTCTTT
>TRBJ2-3|-|TRBV6-5|-
CASSYPREGRTDTQYF
TGTGCCAGCAGTTACCCTCGCGAGGGGCGGACAGATACGCAGTATTTT
>TRBJ1-4|TRBD1|TRBV6-1|-
CASTKDRVADKLFF
TGTGCCAGCACGAAAGACAGGGTGGCAGATAAACTGTTTTTT
>TRBJ2-5|TRBD2|TRBV12-3/TRBV12-4|few
CASSPRTSGQETQYF
TGTGCCAGCAGTCCGAGGACTAGCGGGCAAGAGACCCAGTACTTC
>TRBJ2-7|-|TRBV19|once
CASKGGPTYEQYF
TGTGCCTCCAAAGGGGGGCCCACCTACGAGCAGTACTTC
>TRBJ2-3|-|TRBV9|-
CASSQLLTDTQYF
TGTGCCAGCAGCCAGTTACTCACAGATACGCAGTATTTT
>TRBJ2-3|-|TRBV7-2|few
CASSSDTRLGGRTDTQYF
TGTGCCAGCAGCTCAGATACAAGACTAGGGGGACGCACAGATACGCAGTATTTT
>TRBJ2-7|TRBD2|TRBV20-1|few
CSAIGGLAGVLYEQYF
TGCAGTGCCATTGGGGGACTAGCGGGAGTTCTCTACGAGCAGTACTTC
>TRBJ2-3|-|TRBV28|-
CASSSRRSTDTQYF
TGTGCCAGCAGTTCCCGCCGGAGCACAGATACGCAGTATTTT
>TRBJ2-3|-|TRBV7-2|-
CASSLVFPGWGADTQYF
TGTGCCAGCAGCTTAGTTTTCCCAGGGTGGGGAGCAGATACGCAGTATTTT
>TRBJ2-5|-|TRBV27|few
CASSRTGETQYF
TGTGCCAGCAGCCGTACCGGAGAGACCCAGTACTTC
>TRBJ1-2|TRBD1|TRBV6-1|few
CASRDPGQRMRGYTF
TGTGCCAGCAGGGATCCGGGACAGAGGATGCGTGGCTACACCTTC
>TRBJ1-1|TRBD1|TRBV28|-
CASSRDRGMAFF
TGTGCCAGCAGTCGGGACAGGGGAATGGCTTTCTTT
>TRBJ1-6|-|TRBV6-1|-
CASSNTMRNSPLHF
TGTGCCAGCAGTAATACGATGAGGAATTCACCCCTCCACTTT
>TRBJ2-7|-|TRBV6-5|-
CASSYSIGPASYEQYF
TGTGCCAGCAGTTACTCGATCGGCCCGGCCTCCTACGAGCAGTACTTC
>TRBJ2-3|TRBD2|TRBV27|-
CASSRFSGGTQDTQYF
TGTGCCAGCAGCCGATTTAGCGGGGGGACTCAAGATACGCAGTATTTT
>TRBJ1-1|TRBD1|TRBV6-1|few
CASSKRQGQWNTEAFF
TGTGCCAGCAGTAAACGCCAGGGACAGTGGAACACTGAAGCTTTCTTT
>TRBJ2-1|TRBD2|TRBV10-3|-
CAISPGTSGMYNEQFF
TGTGCCATCAGTCCCGGGACTAGCGGGATGTACAATGAGCAGTTCTTC
>TRBJ2-3|-|TRBV15|few
CATSRNTDTQYF
TGTGCCACCAGCAGGAATACAGATACGCAGTATTTT
>TRBJ2-1|-|TRBV21-1|-
CASSKVFGLAGSSYNEQFF
TGTGCCAGCAGCAAAGTTTTTGGACTAGCGGGAAGCTCCTACAATGAGCAGTTCTTC
>TRBJ2-3|TRBD2|TRBV24-1|-
CATSDAETSWGTDTQYF
TGTGCCACCAGTGATGCAGAGACTAGCTGGGGCACAGATACGCAGTATTTT
>TRBJ2-5|-|TRBV6-2/TRBV6-3|few
CASSYSSRAQYF
TGTGCCAGCAGTTACTCGAGCAGGGCCCAGTACTTC
>TRBJ2-1|-|TRBV25-1|few
CASSVGPGAFNEQFF
TGTGCCAGCAGTGTGGGACCCGGAGCTTTTAATGAGCAGTTCTTC
>TRBJ2-7|TRBD1|TRBV10-3|-
CAISGTGGDEQYF
TGTGCCATCAGCGGGACAGGGGGGGACGAGCAGTACTTC
>TRBJ1-2|-|TRBV12-3/TRBV12-4|few
CASSPTGIEGYTF
TGTGCCAGCAGCCCTACAGGGATAGAAGGCTACACCTTC
>TRBJ1-1|-|TRBV7-2|-
CASSGRGQNTEAFF
TGTGCCAGCAGCGGGAGGGGTCAGAACACTGAAGCTTTCTTT
>TRBJ2-1|TRBD2|TRBV4-1|once
CASSQGPLAGVGNEQFF
TGCGCCAGCAGCCAAGGCCCCCTAGCGGGAGTGGGGAATGAGCAGTTCTTC
>TRBJ1-2|TRBD1|TRBV28|-
CASMRQGAGYGYTF
TGTGCCAGCATGAGACAGGGGGCAGGCTATGGCTACACCTTC
>TRBJ2-3|-|TRBV20-1|few
CSARRHLSTDTQYF
TGCAGTGCTAGAAGGCACCTGAGCACAGATACGCAGTATTTT
>TRBJ2-1|-|TRBV5-1|few
CASSLVSGPYNEQFF
TGCGCCAGCAGCTTGGTATCAGGGCCTTACAATGAGCAGTTCTTC
>TRBJ2-2|TRBD2|TRBV5-1|-
CASSLGGSNTGELFF
TGCGCCAGCAGCTTGGGCGGGAGTAACACCGGGGAGCTGTTTTTT
>TRBJ2-7|TRBD2|TRBV7-8|few
CASSPSRPGLGGYEQYF
TGTGCCAGCAGTCCATCACGGCCGGGACTAGGTGGGTACGAGCAGTACTTC
>TRBJ1-5|TRBD1|TRBV7-9|once
CASSFGQGVGQPQHF
TGTGCCAGCAGCTTCGGACAGGGGGTGGGTCAGCCCCAGCATTTT
>TRBJ1-5|-|TRBV19|-
CASSPRDNQPQHF
TGTGCCAGTAGCCCCCGAGACAATCAGCCCCAGCATTTT
>TRBJ2-2|-|TRBV4-1|-
CASSQVGVRQANTGELFF
TGCGCCAGCAGCCAAGTAGGAGTGAGGCAGGCGAACACCGGGGAGCTGTTTTTT
>TRBJ1-5|TRBD1|TRBV19|few
CASRGLDRGLGQPQHF
TGTGCCAGTAGAGGCCTGGACAGGGGGCTCGGACAGCCCCAGCATTTT
>TRBJ2-1|TRBD2|TRBV6-5|-
CASSYNKLAGGREQFF
TGTGCCAGCAGTTACAACAAACTAGCGGGGGGGCGTGAGCAGTTCTTC
>TRBJ2-5|TRBD2|TRBV11-2|-
CASSSFSTSGGYQETQYF
TGTGCCAGCAGCTCCTTTTCGACTAGCGGGGGGTACCAAGAGACCCAGTACTTC
>TRBJ2-2|TRBD1|TRBV6-1|-
CASRGTGAETGELFF
TGTGCCAGCAGGGGGACAGGGGCCGAAACCGGGGAGCTGTTTTTT
>TRBJ1-6|TRBD1|TRBV27|few
CASSLGPGQGVHDSPLHF
TGTGCCAGCAGTTTAGGACCGGGACAGGGAGTTCATGATTCACCCCTCCACTTT
>TRBJ2-5|-|TRBV24-1|few
CATSPGQQETQYF
TGTGCCACGAGCCCCGGACAGCAAGAGACCCAGTACTTC
>TRBJ1-2|-|TRBV5-1|few
CASSRAPGDYGYTF
TGCGCCAGCAGCCGCGCCCCGGGGGACTATGGCTACACCTTC
>TRBJ2-3|TRBD2|TRBV11-2|-
CASSPGLARATDTQYF
TGTGCCAGCAGCCCAGGACTAGCTAGGGCCACAGATACGCAGTATTTT